The 13 T cell receptor beta chains listed next were all sequenced from one sample in a study of cytomegalovirus exposure and HLA in healthy donors. Sequencing was performed with immunoSEQ multiplex PCR; in TCRdb, only in-frame clones are kept and a portion is missing. The top ten clones hold just over 3% of a sample with more than 250,000 clones, about nine tenths of them seen once. Sequencing was carried out using PBMCs. Every receptor here comes from a woman aged 25 to 45 in good health and CMV-seronegative.

This clone was observed once. The chain recombines TRBV11-3 with TRBJ2-1, with unresolved D. The CDR3 totals 12 residues. Germline values: CDR1 SGHNT, CDR2 YENEEA. Trimming pared 1 base from V and 7 bases from J, leaving 5 bases between. CDR3 sequence reads: CASSLVFNEQFF. Written as DNA, the CDR3 is TGTGCCAGCAGCTTAGTTTTTAATGAGCAGTTCTTC.

This clone showed up just a few times. V and J are TRBV7-6 and TRBJ2-7, with D uncertain. The length of the CDR3 is 17 residues. V shed 4 bases and J shed 4 bases, with 23 bases lying between them. The germline V gene has CDR1 SGHVS and CDR2 FNYEAQ. CDR3 DNA sequence: TGTGCCAGCAGCTCCGCTCTTGCTTTTGGGGTGGGGTACGAGCAGTACTTC. It is translated as CASSSALAFGVGYEQYF.

This chain uses TRBV28 with TRBJ2-7; TRBD1 agrees at 8 bases. V dropped 7 bases and J dropped 5; count of bases not matched to a gene: 13. Germline V gene lookup returns CDR1 MDHEN and CDR2 SYDVKM. The CDR3 totals 15 residues. CDR3 sequence (DNA): TGTGCCAGCACCCCCGGACAGGGTGGGCCCCACGAGCAGTACTTC. It encodes CASTPGQGGPHEQYF.

The chain joins TRBV27 to TRBJ2-1; D unclear. The CDR3 is 13 amino acids. Germline V gives CDR1 MNHEY, CDR2 SMNVEV (reference sequence). The ends were cut back, 8 bases at V and 0 bases at J, with 8 bases in the middle. This chain's CDR3 is CASGQSSYNEQFF. The CDR3 nucleotides are TGTGCCAGCGGCCAGAGCTCCTACAATGAGCAGTTCTTC.

This clone was observed a single time. The chain carries TRBV5-6 and TRBJ2-5; D might be TRBD1 (6 bases). The CDR3 is 15 residues long. The germline CDR1 and CDR2 sequences are SGHDT and YYEEEE. With 2 bases removed from V and 2 bases from J, the gap between germline ends came to 13 bases. The CDR3 region is CASSFSWGRQETQYF. CDR3 nucleotide sequence: TGTGCCAGCAGCTTCTCATGGGGGCGTCAAGAGACCCAGTACTTC.

This chain uses TRBV11-2 with TRBJ1-1; 9 bases are shared with TRBD1. CDR1 SGHAT and CDR2 FQNNGV come from the germline V gene. The V gene end was trimmed by 5 bases and the J gene end by 5 bases; junction bases not matched to a gene: 9. This CDR3 has 15 amino acids. The CDR3 sequence is CASSPPQGAQTEAFF. DNA of the CDR3: TGTGCCAGCAGCCCTCCACAGGGGGCGCAGACTGAAGCTTTCTTT.

The CDR3 DNA reads as TGTGCCAGCAGCCCGGACAGCCTCTATGGCTACACCTTC. Amino acids: CASSPDSLYGYTF. The V gene is TRBV6-6, the J gene TRBJ1-2; a possible D gene is TRBD1 (6 bases). The length of the CDR3 is 13 residues. CDR1 is MNHNY and CDR2 is SVGAGI in the germline V gene (reference sequence). V shed 6 bases and J shed 4 bases, with 12 bases lying between them.

The J gene is TRBJ2-2, the V gene TRBV28; the match to TRBD2 covers 7 bases. This CDR3 spans 16 amino acids. V gave up 6 bases and J gave up 0 bases; unmatched junction bases: 7. CDR1 and CDR2 (germline): MDHEN, SYDVKM. The CDR3 DNA follows: TGTGCCAGCAGCCTTGTTAGCGGGCCGAACACCGGGGAGCTGTTTTTT. Its protein is CASSLVSGPNTGELFF.

The CDR3 protein is CASSSLPGRGSNEQFF. CDR3 sequence (DNA): TGTGCCAGCAGCTCACTCCCGGGTCGAGGGAGCAATGAGCAGTTCTTC. The chain employs TRBV9 and TRBJ2-1, with D maybe TRBD2 (5 bases). The CDR3 spans 16 residues. Germline V gives CDR1 SGDLS, CDR2 YYNGEE. The germline V and J ends were trimmed by 4 bases and 6 bases, with 20 bases remaining between them.

The DNA for the CDR3 is TGCGCCAGCAGTCGAGCTAGCGGGAGTTGGTACGAGCAGTACTTC. As protein: CASSRASGSWYEQYF. The rearrangement joins TRBV23-1 to TRBJ2-7; 10 bases agree with TRBD2. TRBV23-1 is sorted into the ORF group, with uncertain function. The CDR3 has 15 residues. With V trimmed by 4 bases and J by 4 bases, 7 bases remained unmatched.

The chain recombines TRBV7-2 with TRBJ1-2; 10 bases match TRBD1. From germline, CDR1 is SGHTA and CDR2 FQGNSA. This CDR3 is built from 15 residues. J was trimmed by 6 bases and V by 5 bases; bases with no gene match: 9. The CDR3 DNA reads as TGTGCCAGCAGCACGGAGGACAGGGGGGTTCATGGCTACACCTTC. Its translation is CASSTEDRGVHGYTF.

The J gene is TRBJ2-7, the V gene TRBV28; 7 nucleotides match TRBD1. CDR1 is MDHEN, CDR2 SYDVKM, per germline. V lost 2 bases, J lost 3 bases, and 16 bases stayed unmatched. This CDR3 comprises 18 residues. CDR3 bases: TGTGCCAGCAGTTTAGGTGACAGGGCGAAGGGTCTGGACTACGAGCAGTACTTC. It translates to CASSLGDRAKGLDYEQYF.

This chain uses TRBV7-2 with TRBJ2-4; TRBD2 matches at 10 bases. There are 17 residues in the CDR3. The ends lost 0 bases at V and 7 bases at J; junction bases unmatched: 9. Per the germline V gene, CDR1 is SGHTA and CDR2 is FQGNSA. The CDR3, as DNA: TGTGCCAGCAGCTTAGCGGGGTCTAGCGGGAGTGATAACATTCAGTACTTC. Its protein is CASSLAGSSGSDNIQYF.